The T cell receptor beta chain described here comes from a study of PD-1 blockade in classical Hodgkin lymphoma. Turning to the study itself: It was nivolumab at 3 mg/kg, given intravenously every 2 weeks, that patients received.

Overall study results and limits: Newly diagnosed patients had diversity similar to the baseline diversity of complete responders. Healthy donors reportedly exceeded newly diagnosed patients in baseline TCR diversity.

This clone was detected only once. Its antigen is not known. Each patient experienced a relapse that followed autologous stem cell transplantation, and brentuximab vedotin exposure varied. Progressive disease, partial response or complete response was each patient's best response. Repertoires were generated with immunoSEQ multiplex PCR, while TCRdb's copy carries only in-frame clones and drops some. The sample includes about 34,000 clones, just over 75% of them seen just once. The sample in question was peripheral blood mononuclear cells (PBMCs), obtained before the second cycle of nivolumab. The receptor was isolated from a human donor with classical Hodgkin lymphoma.

DNA for the CDR3: TGTGCCAGCAGTCACGACAGGGGCGGCAATGAGCAGTTCTTC. Its protein product is CASSHDRGGNEQFF. J is TRBJ2-1 and V is TRBV27; 8 bases are a match to TRBD1. The junction had 6 bases not matched to a gene; V was cut back by 5 bases and J by 6 bases. CDR1 MNHEY and CDR2 SMNVEV come from the germline V gene (reference sequence). This CDR3 contains 14 residues.